This T cell receptor (beta chain) was documented in a study of graft-versus-host responses after intestinal transplantation. Overall study context: Anti-thymocyte globulin induction preceded approximately three years of tacrolimus and steroid maintenance in all recipients.

Here immunoSEQ multiplex PCR was the method, and the copy in TCRdb shows in-frame clones only, minus some. This sample carries nearly 90,000 clones, 83% of them seen once, and the ten largest clones take about 18%. Deletions cut 2 bases from V and 4 bases from J, with 4 bases between. CDR3 length: 12 amino acids. From germline, CDR1 is SGDLS and CDR2 YYNGEE. A remark on this clone: The antigen remains unidentified.

The chain links TRBV9 to TRBJ2-1; no firm D call. Sequencing used unstimulated CD8+ T cells sorted from spleen or lymph node cells, obtained before intestinal transplant. The receptor comes from a human donor who received an intestinal transplant. The CDR3 region is CASSVGYNEQFF. The DNA for the CDR3 is TGTGCCAGCAGCGTTGGTTACAATGAGCAGTTCTTC.